Below are 4 T cell receptor beta chains sequenced from a single sample in a study of molecular identifiers for immune sequencing clone quantification (dated by TCRdb to between 2017 and 2018). Libraries were constructed by PCR. Sequenced on a NextSeq 500. TCRdb reprocessing: public reads trimmed at Q25 with fastp, clones called with MiXCR, in-frame beta chains kept. Rows with one shared CDR3 protein collapse into an entry with the most common genes and DNA. This sample is represented by 460,000 or so distinct CDR3 sequences; about 26% of them were singletons. Roughly 0.77% of the sample lies in the top ten. The specimen sequenced was naive CD8+ T cells from blood, with Jurkat cell RNA spiked in. The sample's cell subset or site label, in plain terms: FACS-sorted CD8+CD4-CCR7+CD45RA+ naive T cells. These receptors were obtained from a human donor in good health. Some libraries in this study had Jurkat cell RNA spiked in.

This clonotype was observed at least ten times. The chain is built from TRBV4-3 and TRBJ2-7; D call uncertain. Per the germline V gene, CDR1 is LGHNA and CDR2 is YSLEER. Trimming left V 0 bases short and J 6 bases short, with 12 bases between. The CDR3 runs 14 residues. CDR3 sequence (DNA): TGCGCCAGCAGCCAAGATTCCGTGCCGAGCGAGCAGTACTTC. Encoded protein: CASSQDSVPSEQYF.

Points on this clonotype: As the CDR3 is not closed by the conserved phenylalanine or tryptophan, this likely results from a read error. This chain links TRBV6-5 with TRBJ1-1, with TRBD1 identical over 7 bases. Trimming removed 4 bases from V and 4 bases from J; junction bases left unmatched: 9. This CDR3 is built from 15 residues. CDR1 MNHEY and CDR2 SVGAGI come from the germline V gene. The CDR3 protein is CASSSGQGVGTEAFS. CDR3 DNA sequence: TGTGCCAGCAGTTCCGGGCAGGGGGTTGGCACTGAAGCTTTCTCT.

The table lists this clonotype with a few counts. The chain carries TRBV7-3 and TRBJ2-3, with D maybe TRBD1 (6 bases). The CDR3 is made up of 15 amino acids. The V end lost 5 bases, the J end lost 2 bases, and 14 bases lay between the germline ends. CDR1 and CDR2 from the germline V gene are SGHTA and FQGTGA. CDR3 in DNA: TGTGCCAGCAGCCCCGAAGGGGGAGACACAGATACGCAGTATTTT. Translated, it gives CASSPEGGDTDTQYF.

The CDR3 reads CASSSYRPDTQYF. As DNA, the CDR3 is TGTGCCAGCAGTTCTTACCGCCCAGATACGCAGTATTTT. This chain links TRBV27 with TRBJ2-3; D is unclear. The V gene lost 4 bases and the J gene lost 4 bases, with 9 bases spanning the gap. CDR3 length equals 13 residues. Per germline, CDR1 MNHEY and CDR2 SMNVEV (reference sequence).